What follows is one TCR beta chain and its context. The target of this receptor is not known. The record has no base qualities; no much larger clone is one base away. The record originates from a study of technical replicates of blood from several donors (dated by TCRdb to 2016 to 2017). The library was produced with the immunoSEQ multiplex PCR assay. TCRdb carries this immuneACCESS record with in-frame sequences only. Its versions omit some clonotypes, under half of them owing to an unresolved V gene in the studies checked, with the rest unexplained. The sample has tens of thousands of clones on record, over 90% of them singletons. The ten most abundant clones make up roughly 4.5% of the sample. V has 2 bases trimmed and J has 5 bases trimmed; junction bases matching no gene number 6. The germline V gene yields MGHRA for CDR1 and YSYEKL for CDR2. Its CDR3 holds 15 amino acids, cysteine through phenylalanine. The DNA shown is the 45-base CDR3, in frame from base 1.

In this chain, TRBV4-1 is recombined with TRBJ1-2; 9 central nucleotides agree with TRBD1. The receptor's source is a human donor in good health. Some clones in this sample may be carry-over from other donors' samples. Sequenced input: PBMCs. The CDR3 sequence is CASSQQADRGYGYTF. In nucleotide form, the sequence is TGCGCCAGCAGCCAACAGGCAGACAGGGGGTATGGCTACACCTTC.